Below, one T cell receptor beta chain is given with its context. A few counts support this clonotype. The antigen it recognizes is unknown. No per-base quality is available; no much larger clone lies one base away. This sample stems from a study of T-cell reconstitution after alpha-beta-depleted transplantation in children (dated by TCRdb to 2016 to 2018). At the level of the whole study: Using TCR repertoire profiling, the study quantitatively followed how T-cell immune reconstitution unfolded in children after TCRalphabeta/CD19-depleted allogeneic hematopoietic cell transplantation.

Library preparation employed PCR. This sample was sequenced with an Illumina HiSeq 2500. Molecular barcoding was employed in the preparation of TCR libraries, with unique molecular identifiers being used to normalize TCRbeta repertoire quantification. TCRdb reworked the public reads: Q25 trimming with fastp, MiXCR clone assembly, productive beta chains retained. Each CDR3 protein appears once, grouped with its most common genes and DNA. A total of about 980,000 distinct CDR3 sequences appear in this sample, less than 30% of them only once. In total, the top ten clones hold 28% of the sample. The paper's findings and limits, for the study overall: Over subsequent months, a decline in hyperexpanded clone frequencies was noted, and after one year, T-cell counts and TCRbeta diversity were mostly ascribed to newly produced T cells. The high TCRbeta diversity at day 60 in some patients was ascribed to recipient T cells and intrathymic progenitors that had survived conditioning. The apparently early recovery of alphabetaT-cell counts about two months after transplant reportedly depended on only several hundred rapidly expanded clones that came from non-depleted graft cells.

This specimen's treatment or condition label, per the study, means: allogeneic hematopoietic cell transplantation with graft depleted of TCRalphabeta T cells and CD19 B cells. The children who served as transplant recipients had been given grafts of TCRalphabeta/CD19-depleted allogeneic hematopoietic cells. V sheds 4 bases and J sheds 2 bases, leaving 15 bases between their ends. As encoded in the germline V gene, CDR1 is MGHDK while CDR2 is SYGVNS. The CDR3 has 16 amino acids, counting the end cysteine and phenylalanine. Only CDR3 DNA is held: 48 bases, read in frame from base 1. Sequencing used PBMCs, mostly from graft donor cells, obtained 360 days after TCRalphabeta/CD19-depleted stem cell transplant. The sequence derives from a boy in the first two years of life who had a stem cell transplant for SCID, so the T cells may come from the graft donor. Rearrangement joined TRBV25-1 to TRBJ1-5; TRBD1 is perhaps the D gene, given 5 matching bases. The DNA sequence reads TGTGCCAGCAGTGCGTCCGGGGGTAGCGGCAATCAGCCCCAGCATTTT. Translated, it reads CASSASGGSGNQPQHF.